Listed here are 10 T cell receptor beta chains from one sample, sequenced in a study of glioma-infiltrating T cells. The iRepertoire nested amplicon-rescue multiplex PCR amplified TCR alpha and beta CDR3s from RNA. TCRdb analysed the multiplex PCR reads with MiXCR anew, one entry per CDR3 protein. In the table there are 300,000 to 450,000 distinct CDR3 sequences, 41% of which are singletons. Source material: glioma tissue, nonneoplastic brain tissue, or PBMCs (not recorded which). These receptors came from a human donor with low-grade glioma or glioblastoma, undergoing nonglioma brain surgery, or in good health (not recorded which).

The chain joins TRBV4-1 to TRBJ2-7; 10 bases agree with TRBD1. This CDR3 has 16 residues. The V gene's germline CDR1 is MGHRA and CDR2 YSYEKL. The V segment lost 4 bases and the J segment 2 bases; nucleotides outside the gene matches: 8. The CDR3 coding sequence is TGCGCCAGCAGCCCATCCGGGACAGGGGCCCCCTACGAGCAGTACTTC. Residues: CASSPSGTGAPYEQYF.

This clonotype appeared a few times. The chain recombines TRBV7-9 with TRBJ2-3; TRBD2 agrees at 7 bases. The ends lost 3 bases at V and 5 bases at J; junction bases unmatched: 5. CDR3 size: 14 residues. CDR1 and CDR2 from the germline V gene are SEHNR and FQNEAQ (reference sequence). CDR3 DNA sequence: TGTGCCAGCAGCTTCAGCCTAGCGGAAGATACGCAGTATTTT. Translated: CASSFSLAEDTQYF. Combining the CDR3 with reference TRBV7-9 and TRBJ2-3 gives the whole variable domain DTGVSQNPRHKITKRGQNVTFRCDPISEHNRLYWYRQTLGQGPEFLTYFQNEAQLEKSRLLSDRFSAERPKGSFSTLEIQRTEQGDSAMYLCASSFSLAEDTQYFGPGTRLTVL.

The count of this clonotype is one. The chain joins TRBV6-2 or TRBV6-3 to TRBJ2-3; TRBD2 matches at 8 bases. J lost 3 bases, V lost 5 bases, and 10 bases had no gene match. The length of the CDR3 is 16 residues. CDR1 is MNHEY and CDR2 is SVGEGT in the germline V gene. The CDR3 DNA follows: TGTGCCAGCAGTCAGCGGGGACTAGTGGCTACAGATACGCAGTATTTT. As protein: CASSQRGLVATDTQYF.

The chain uses TRBV7-8 and TRBJ1-5, with D perhaps TRBD1 (6 bases). The CDR3 has 16 residues. Germline values: CDR1 SGHVS, CDR2 FQNEAQ. Trimming removed 2 bases at V and 1 base at J, with 12 bases between. The CDR3 region is CASSLMGARSNQPQHF. In nucleotides, the CDR3 is TGTGCCAGCAGCTTAATGGGGGCTAGGAGCAATCAGCCCCAGCATTTT.

This clonotype showed up just once. Here the CDR3 reads CASSFGRLTQHF. CDR3 coding DNA: TGTGCCAGCAGTTTCGGTCGGCTGACCCAGCATTTT. This rearrangement joins TRBV28 to TRBJ1-5; D is uncertain. The CDR3 contains 12 residues. The germline V gene encodes CDR1 MDHEN and CDR2 SYDVKM. The germline V and J ends were trimmed by 3 bases and 11 bases, with 11 bases remaining between them.

This chain links TRBV5-5 with TRBJ2-1; 9 bases agree with TRBD2. From germline, CDR1 is SGHKS and CDR2 YYEKEE (reference sequence). The CDR3 consists of 15 residues. J gave up 10 bases and V 0 bases, and 8 bases lay outside the gene matches. For the CDR3, the DNA is TGTGCCAGCAGCTTGGTGGTAGCGGGAGTTGGGGAGCAGTTCTTC. Its translation: CASSLVVAGVGEQFF.

This clonotype occurred many times. The chain joins TRBV28 to TRBJ2-4, with 7 nucleotides matching TRBD2. Looked up from germline, CDR1 is MDHEN and CDR2 is SYDVKM. The V segment lost 10 bases and the J segment 3 bases; nucleotides outside the gene matches: 12. This CDR3 region has 15 residues. Written as DNA, the CDR3 is TGTGCCACCCACTTCGGCGGGAGTGGCAAAAACATTCAGTACTTC. Translated: CATHFGGSGKNIQYF. Full variable domain (missing parts from reference TRBV28 and TRBJ2-4): DVKVTQSSRYLVKRTGEKVFLECVQDMDHENMFWYRQDPGLGLRLIYFSYDVKMKEKGDIPEGYSVSREKKERFSLILESASTNQTSMYLCATHFGGSGKNIQYFGAGTRLSVL.

The V and J genes are TRBV19 and TRBJ2-7; D not resolved. Germline V lookup: CDR1 LNHDA, CDR2 SQIVND (reference sequence). The CDR3 totals 13 residues. V shed 3 bases and J shed 4 bases, with 10 bases lying between them. CDR3 in amino acids: CASSIMSAYEQYF. CDR3 in DNA: TGTGCCAGTAGTATCATGTCAGCGTACGAGCAGTACTTC.

The gene calls are TRBV7-9 and TRBJ1-5; tentative D call: TRBD1 (6 bases). CDR1 and CDR2 (germline): SEHNR, FQNEAQ (reference sequence). V lost 5 bases and J 4 bases, leaving 12 bases between the germline ends. The CDR3 has 14 amino acids. CDR3 nucleotides: TGTGCCAGCAGCACCATAGGGGGTAATCAGCCCCAGCATTTT. It encodes CASSTIGGNQPQHF. Looking up the rest from reference TRBV7-9 and TRBJ1-5 gives the full variable domain: DTGVSQNPRHKITKRGQNVTFRCDPISEHNRLYWYRQTLGQGPEFLTYFQNEAQLEKSRLLSDRFSAERPKGSFSTLEIQRTEQGDSAMYLCASSTIGGNQPQHFGDGTRLSIL.

This clonotype was picked up a small number of times. This chain joins TRBV15 and TRBJ1-6, with 8 bases matching TRBD1. CDR3 size: 18 residues. V trimming: 0 bases; J trimming: 7 bases; junction bases outside the gene matches: 11. The germline CDR1 and CDR2 sequences are LNHNV and YYDKDF (reference sequence). DNA for the CDR3: TGTGCCACCAGCAGAGATACCCCCGGACAGGGTCGGAATTCACCCCTCCACTTT. Encoded protein: CATSRDTPGQGRNSPLHF.